This T cell receptor (beta chain) originates from a study of T-cell memory formation after mild COVID-19. UMIs and sample barcodes were carried by the TCR alpha and TCR beta cDNA libraries that 5'RACE produced using constant-segment primers. Each CDR3 protein gets one entry after TCRdb re-called the 5' RACE reads with MiXCR. The sample yields a few hundred thousand distinct CDR3 sequences, 25% to 30% seen once. Regarding the study as a whole: The SARS-CoV-2 specificity of second-wave clones reaching peak at day 37 remained unverified. CD8+ contracting clones occupied EMRA, while CD4+ ones occupied mainly CM and EM. Some clones that responded were present in memory (sampled pre-infection), which suggests cross-reactive memory joined.

This CDR3 has 15 residues. The V gene lost 1 base and the J gene lost 0 bases, with 8 bases spanning the gap. Germline CDR1 is MGHDK and CDR2 is SYGVNS. This clonotype was observed a few times. Antigen unknown. The chain recombines TRBV25-1 with TRBJ2-3; D gene unclear. This clonotype was sampled from an adult woman who had mild COVID-19 (a few samples of this study predate the infection). Cell type and time point are not known. The sequenced material came from PBMCs or a T cell subset sorted from them (not recorded which). The CDR3 is CASSEFGGSTDTQYF. In DNA, the CDR3 is TGTGCCAGCAGTGAATTTGGCGGTAGCACAGATACGCAGTATTTT.